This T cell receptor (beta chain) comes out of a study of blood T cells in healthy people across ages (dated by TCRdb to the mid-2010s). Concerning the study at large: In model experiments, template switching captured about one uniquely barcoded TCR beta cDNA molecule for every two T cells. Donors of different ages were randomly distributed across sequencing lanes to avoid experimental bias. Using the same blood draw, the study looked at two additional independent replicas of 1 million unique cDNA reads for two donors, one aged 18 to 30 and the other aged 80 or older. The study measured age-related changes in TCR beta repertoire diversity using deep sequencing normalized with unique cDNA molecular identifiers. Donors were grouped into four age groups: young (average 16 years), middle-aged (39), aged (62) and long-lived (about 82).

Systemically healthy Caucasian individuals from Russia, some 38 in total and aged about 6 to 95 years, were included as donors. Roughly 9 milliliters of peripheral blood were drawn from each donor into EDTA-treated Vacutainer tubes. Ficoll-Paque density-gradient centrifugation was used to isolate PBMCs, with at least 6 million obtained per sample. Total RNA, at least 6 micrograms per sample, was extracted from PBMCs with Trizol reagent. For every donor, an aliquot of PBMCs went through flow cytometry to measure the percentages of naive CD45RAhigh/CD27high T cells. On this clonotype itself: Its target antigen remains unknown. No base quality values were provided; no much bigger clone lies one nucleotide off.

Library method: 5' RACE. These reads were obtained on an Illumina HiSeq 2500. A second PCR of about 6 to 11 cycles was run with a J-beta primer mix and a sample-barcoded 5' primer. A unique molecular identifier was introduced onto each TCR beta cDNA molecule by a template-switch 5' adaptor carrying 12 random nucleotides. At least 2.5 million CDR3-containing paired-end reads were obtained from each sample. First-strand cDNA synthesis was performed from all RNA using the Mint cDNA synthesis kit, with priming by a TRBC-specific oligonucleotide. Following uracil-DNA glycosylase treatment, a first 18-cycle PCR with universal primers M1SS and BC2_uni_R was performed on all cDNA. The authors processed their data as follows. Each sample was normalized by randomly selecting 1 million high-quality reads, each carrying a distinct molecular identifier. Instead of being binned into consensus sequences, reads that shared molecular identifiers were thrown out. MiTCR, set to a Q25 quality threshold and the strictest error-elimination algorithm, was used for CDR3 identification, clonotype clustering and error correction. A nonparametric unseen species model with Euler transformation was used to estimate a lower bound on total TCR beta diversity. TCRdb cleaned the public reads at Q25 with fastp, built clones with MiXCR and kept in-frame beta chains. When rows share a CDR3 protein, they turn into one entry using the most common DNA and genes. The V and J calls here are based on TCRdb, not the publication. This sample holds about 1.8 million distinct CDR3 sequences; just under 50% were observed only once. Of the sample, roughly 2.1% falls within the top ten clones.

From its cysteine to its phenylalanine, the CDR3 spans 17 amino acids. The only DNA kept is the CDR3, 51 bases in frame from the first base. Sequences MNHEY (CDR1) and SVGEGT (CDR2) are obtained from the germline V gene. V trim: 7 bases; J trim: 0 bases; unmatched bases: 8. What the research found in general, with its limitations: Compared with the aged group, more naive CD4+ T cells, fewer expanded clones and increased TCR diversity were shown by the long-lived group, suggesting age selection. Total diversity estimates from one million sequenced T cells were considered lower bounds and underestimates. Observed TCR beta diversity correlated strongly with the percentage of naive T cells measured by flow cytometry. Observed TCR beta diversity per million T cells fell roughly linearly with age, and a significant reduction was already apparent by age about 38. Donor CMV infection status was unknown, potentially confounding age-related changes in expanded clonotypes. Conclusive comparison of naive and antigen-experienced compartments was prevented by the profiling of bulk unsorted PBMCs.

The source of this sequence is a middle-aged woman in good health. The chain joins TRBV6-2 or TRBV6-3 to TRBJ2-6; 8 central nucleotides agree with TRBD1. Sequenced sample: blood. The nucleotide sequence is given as TGTGCCAGCAACGATGACAGGGGACTCTCTGGGGCCAACGTCCTGACTTTC. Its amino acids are CASNDDRGLSGANVLTF.